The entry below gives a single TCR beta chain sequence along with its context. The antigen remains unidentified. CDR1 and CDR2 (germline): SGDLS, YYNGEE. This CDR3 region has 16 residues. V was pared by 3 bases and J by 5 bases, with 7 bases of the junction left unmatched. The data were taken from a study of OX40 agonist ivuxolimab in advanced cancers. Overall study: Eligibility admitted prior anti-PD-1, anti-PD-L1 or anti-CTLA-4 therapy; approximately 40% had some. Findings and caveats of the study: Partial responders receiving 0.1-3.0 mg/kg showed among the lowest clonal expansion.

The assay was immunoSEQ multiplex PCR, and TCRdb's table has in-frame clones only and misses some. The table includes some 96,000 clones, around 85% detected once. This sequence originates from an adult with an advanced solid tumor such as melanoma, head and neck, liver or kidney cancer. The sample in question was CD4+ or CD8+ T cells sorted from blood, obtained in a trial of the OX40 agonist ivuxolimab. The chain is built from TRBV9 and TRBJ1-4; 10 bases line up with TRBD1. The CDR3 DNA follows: TGTGCCAGCAGCGGAACCGGGACAGGGGCAAATGAAAAACTGTTTTTT. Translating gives CASSGTGTGANEKLFF.